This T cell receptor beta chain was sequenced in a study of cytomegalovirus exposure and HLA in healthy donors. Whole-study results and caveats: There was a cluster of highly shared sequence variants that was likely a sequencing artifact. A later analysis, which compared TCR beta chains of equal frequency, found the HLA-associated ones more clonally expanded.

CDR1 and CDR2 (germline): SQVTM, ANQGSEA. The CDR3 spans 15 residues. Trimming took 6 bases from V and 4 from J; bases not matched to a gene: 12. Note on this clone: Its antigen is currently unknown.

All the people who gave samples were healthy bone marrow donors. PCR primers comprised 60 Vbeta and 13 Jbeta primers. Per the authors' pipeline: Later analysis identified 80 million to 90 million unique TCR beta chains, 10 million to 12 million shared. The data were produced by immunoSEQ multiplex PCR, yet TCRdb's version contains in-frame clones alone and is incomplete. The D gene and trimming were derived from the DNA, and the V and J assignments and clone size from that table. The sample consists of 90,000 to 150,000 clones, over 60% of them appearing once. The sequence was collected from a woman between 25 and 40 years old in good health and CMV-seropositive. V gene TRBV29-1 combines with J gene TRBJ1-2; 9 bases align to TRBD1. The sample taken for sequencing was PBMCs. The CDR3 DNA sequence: TGCAGCGTCCGACGAACAGGGGGCCAGGGCTATGGCTACACCTTC. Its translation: CSVRRTGGQGYGYTF.